Listed below are T cell receptor beta chains from one sample, sequenced in a study of beta chain features in type 1 diabetes. Profiling relied on immunoSEQ multiplex PCR, and the TCRdb table lists in-frame clones only, not all of them. The sample includes approximately 730,000 clones, 13% of them seen just once. The sequencing sample was made of naive CD4+ T cells from blood. The receptors were sampled from a man between 18 and 35 years old with type 1 diabetes. Each CDR3 is given with its conserved first and last residue. The D gene is left open where the match is weak. Some rows mark clone size as missing; the rest say once, few, many or name a class of expanded clone.

clone size: few
J gene: TRBJ1-5
D gene: NA
V gene: TRBV30
CDR3 DNA: TGTGCCTGGGCCAAGGTGAATCAGCCCCAGCATTTT
CDR3 protein: CAWAKVNQPQHF

clone size: NA
J gene: TRBJ1-2
D gene: NA
V gene: TRBV10-3
CDR3 DNA: TGTGCCATCAGTGGGTCAGCTTATGGCTACACCTTC
CDR3 protein: CAISGSAYGYTF

clone size: few
J gene: TRBJ1-2
D gene: TRBD1
V gene: TRBV28
CDR3 DNA: TGTGCCAGCAGTTCCTCCGACAGGGACTATGGCGGCTACACCTTC
CDR3 protein: CASSSSDRDYGGYTF

clone size: NA
J gene: TRBJ2-7
D gene: NA
V gene: TRBV7-6
CDR3 DNA: TGTGCCAGCAGCTCCCGAGGGGCGTACGAGCAGTACTTC
CDR3 protein: CASSSRGAYEQYF

clone size: NA
J gene: TRBJ2-5
D gene: NA
V gene: TRBV6-8
CDR3 DNA: TGTGCCAGCAGTAAACACCAAGCGGGAGAGACCCAGTACTTC
CDR3 protein: CASSKHQAGETQYF

clone size: NA
J gene: TRBJ1-1
D gene: TRBD1
V gene: TRBV29-1
CDR3 DNA: TGCAGCGTTGAGGGGACAGGATTAATGAACACTGAAGCTTTCTTT
CDR3 protein: CSVEGTGLMNTEAFF

clone size: few
J gene: TRBJ2-6
D gene: NA
V gene: TRBV7-9
CDR3 DNA: TGTGCCAGCAGCTCGACAGGATCTGGGGCCAACGTCCTGACTTTC
CDR3 protein: CASSSTGSGANVLTF

clone size: NA
J gene: TRBJ2-5
D gene: TRBD2
V gene: TRBV28
CDR3 DNA: TGTGCCAGCAGCGAGGGGCAGGGACTAGCGGAGAAAGAGACCCAGTACTTC
CDR3 protein: CASSEGQGLAEKETQYF

clone size: few
J gene: TRBJ1-5
D gene: TRBD1
V gene: TRBV30
CDR3 DNA: TGTGCCTGGAGCGGACAGGGGAATCAGCCCCAGCATTTT
CDR3 protein: CAWSGQGNQPQHF

clone size: NA
J gene: TRBJ2-1
D gene: NA
V gene: TRBV7-2
CDR3 DNA: TGTGCCAGCAGCTTAGGGCCGTATAATGAGCAGTTCTTC
CDR3 protein: CASSLGPYNEQFF

clone size: NA
J gene: TRBJ1-1
D gene: TRBD1
V gene: TRBV30
CDR3 DNA: TGTGCCTGGAGTTCCACAGGGGACACTGAAGCTTTCTTT
CDR3 protein: CAWSSTGDTEAFF

clone size: few
J gene: TRBJ2-1
D gene: NA
V gene: TRBV29-1
CDR3 DNA: TGCAGCGTTGAAGGAAGCGACCGCGGGGATGAGCAGTTCTTC
CDR3 protein: CSVEGSDRGDEQFF

clone size: NA
J gene: TRBJ1-5
D gene: TRBD1
V gene: TRBV28
CDR3 DNA: TGTGCCAGCAGTCTAGGGACAGGGTCCCAGCATTTT
CDR3 protein: CASSLGTGSQHF

clone size: NA
J gene: TRBJ1-1
D gene: NA
V gene: TRBV29-1
CDR3 DNA: TGCAGCGTTATCCGGGACACTGAAGCTTTCTTT
CDR3 protein: CSVIRDTEAFF

clone size: NA
J gene: TRBJ2-7
D gene: TRBD1
V gene: TRBV5-1
CDR3 DNA: TGCGCCAGCAGCTCCTACAGGGGTGACTACGAGCAGTACTTC
CDR3 protein: CASSSYRGDYEQYF

clone size: few
J gene: TRBJ1-2
D gene: TRBD1
V gene: TRBV29-1
CDR3 DNA: TGCAGCGTCCAGGGGGCGGGTGGCTACACCTTC
CDR3 protein: CSVQGAGGYTF

clone size: few
J gene: TRBJ2-2
D gene: NA
V gene: TRBV7-7
CDR3 DNA: TGTGCCAGCAGCCCCTGGAACCCTGGCACCGGGGAGCTGTTTTTT
CDR3 protein: CASSPWNPGTGELFF

clone size: NA
J gene: TRBJ1-2
D gene: NA
V gene: TRBV6-5
CDR3 DNA: TGTGCCAGCAGTTACGGTACAGGACTCTATGGCTACACCTTC
CDR3 protein: CASSYGTGLYGYTF

clone size: few
J gene: TRBJ2-3
D gene: NA
V gene: TRBV7-9
CDR3 DNA: TGTGCCAGCACCGGCCAGGGTAGGGATACGCAGTATTTT
CDR3 protein: CASTGQGRDTQYF

clone size: few
J gene: TRBJ1-5
D gene: NA
V gene: TRBV6-1
CDR3 DNA: TGTGCCAGCAGTGAATGGGGCAGTGTGAATCAGCCCCAGCATTTT
CDR3 protein: CASSEWGSVNQPQHF

clone size: few
J gene: TRBJ1-1
D gene: NA
V gene: TRBV28
CDR3 DNA: TGTGCCAGCAGTCGCGGACGGGAAGCTTTCTTT
CDR3 protein: CASSRGREAFF

clone size: few
J gene: TRBJ1-2
D gene: TRBD1
V gene: TRBV6-6
CDR3 DNA: TGTGCCAGCAATTATCCCGGACAGGGGATCTATGGCTACACCTTC
CDR3 protein: CASNYPGQGIYGYTF

clone size: NA
J gene: TRBJ1-6
D gene: NA
V gene: TRBV30
CDR3 DNA: TGTGCCTGGCTCCGAGATAATTCACCCCTCCACTTT
CDR3 protein: CAWLRDNSPLHF

clone size: NA
J gene: TRBJ1-2
D gene: TRBD1
V gene: TRBV9
CDR3 DNA: TGTGCCAGCAGCGTAGCTTGGACTAACAGGGGAGCTAACTATGGCTACACCTTC
CDR3 protein: CASSVAWTNRGANYGYTF

clone size: NA
J gene: TRBJ1-1
D gene: NA
V gene: TRBV5-1
CDR3 DNA: TGCGCCAGCAGCCCAAGGCTGAACACTGAAGCTTTCTTT
CDR3 protein: CASSPRLNTEAFF

clone size: NA
J gene: TRBJ2-5
D gene: NA
V gene: TRBV29-1
CDR3 DNA: TGCAGCGTTGAAAGCCGACTAGTCGAGACCCAGTACTTC
CDR3 protein: CSVESRLVETQYF

clone size: NA
J gene: TRBJ1-5
D gene: NA
V gene: TRBV6-1
CDR3 DNA: TGTGCCAGCAGTGAACGGGGAAGCAATCAGCCCCAGCATTTT
CDR3 protein: CASSERGSNQPQHF

clone size: few
J gene: TRBJ2-3
D gene: NA
V gene: TRBV6-5
CDR3 DNA: TGTGCCAGCACCGACGGGGGCGGCGCAGATACGCAGTATTTT
CDR3 protein: CASTDGGGADTQYF

clone size: NA
J gene: TRBJ1-1
D gene: TRBD1
V gene: TRBV27
CDR3 DNA: TGTGCCAGCAGTCGGACAGGGTGGAACACTGAAGCTTTCTTT
CDR3 protein: CASSRTGWNTEAFF

clone size: NA
J gene: TRBJ1-2
D gene: NA
V gene: TRBV28
CDR3 DNA: TGTGCCACCATAAACCTGGACAGCTCTAACTATGGCTACACCTTC
CDR3 protein: CATINLDSSNYGYTF

clone size: NA
J gene: TRBJ1-5
D gene: NA
V gene: TRBV4-1
CDR3 DNA: TGCGCCAGCAGCCAAGATTCGGGGCAGCCCCAGCATTTT
CDR3 protein: CASSQDSGQPQHF

clone size: few
J gene: TRBJ1-3
D gene: NA
V gene: TRBV9
CDR3 DNA: TGTGCCAGCAGCGTCGCCGGGATCTCTGGAAACACCATATATTTT
CDR3 protein: CASSVAGISGNTIYF

clone size: NA
J gene: TRBJ1-2
D gene: NA
V gene: TRBV13
CDR3 DNA: TGTGCCAGCAGCTTTTCGGGAGCGCCCAACTATGGCTACACCTTC
CDR3 protein: CASSFSGAPNYGYTF

clone size: NA
J gene: TRBJ2-2
D gene: TRBD1
V gene: TRBV27
CDR3 DNA: TGTGCCAGCAGTTTAGGGACAGGGAAACCGAACACCGGGGAGCTGTTTTTT
CDR3 protein: CASSLGTGKPNTGELFF

clone size: NA
J gene: TRBJ2-3
D gene: TRBD1
V gene: TRBV4-1
CDR3 DNA: TGCGCCAGCAGCCAAGGGGCCGGGCAGGGGGCGATTCGGGCGCAGTATTTT
CDR3 protein: CASSQGAGQGAIRAQYF

clone size: few
J gene: TRBJ2-3
D gene: NA
V gene: TRBV5-4
CDR3 DNA: TGTGCCAGCAGCTTGGGGGTCAATGGCGGGGATCCAGATACGCAGTATTTT
CDR3 protein: CASSLGVNGGDPDTQYF

clone size: NA
J gene: TRBJ1-2
D gene: TRBD1
V gene: TRBV30
CDR3 DNA: TGTGCCTGGTCCCGACAGGGTGAGGATGGCTACACCTTC
CDR3 protein: CAWSRQGEDGYTF

clone size: few
J gene: TRBJ2-2
D gene: TRBD1
V gene: TRBV5-1
CDR3 DNA: TGCGCCAGCAGCCCTACCGGGACAGCGAACACCGGGGAGCTGTTTTTT
CDR3 protein: CASSPTGTANTGELFF

clone size: few
J gene: TRBJ2-2
D gene: NA
V gene: TRBV9
CDR3 DNA: TGTGCCAGCAGCGTGGCCGGGTCCCCTCCGGACACCGGGGAGCTGTTTTTT
CDR3 protein: CASSVAGSPPDTGELFF

clone size: NA
J gene: TRBJ1-1
D gene: NA
V gene: TRBV15
CDR3 DNA: TGTGCCACCAGCATTGGACGGGATGAAGCTTTCTTT
CDR3 protein: CATSIGRDEAFF

clone size: few
J gene: TRBJ1-4
D gene: NA
V gene: TRBV9
CDR3 DNA: TGTGCCAGCAGCGTAGGGGGCCACGGTAATGAAAAACTGTTTTTT
CDR3 protein: CASSVGGHGNEKLFF

clone size: NA
J gene: TRBJ1-5
D gene: TRBD1
V gene: TRBV4-1
CDR3 DNA: TGCGCCAGCAGCCAAACAGGGGTGTCAGGTCAGCCCCAGCATTTT
CDR3 protein: CASSQTGVSGQPQHF

clone size: NA
J gene: TRBJ2-1
D gene: NA
V gene: TRBV7-2
CDR3 DNA: TGTGCCAGCAGCCTGTCTGTTTTGGGGGGTAACAATGAGCAGTTCTTC
CDR3 protein: CASSLSVLGGNNEQFF

clone size: NA
J gene: TRBJ2-5
D gene: NA
V gene: TRBV9
CDR3 DNA: TGTGCCAGCAGCGTAGATATGGGGGAGACCCAGTACTTC
CDR3 protein: CASSVDMGETQYF

clone size: NA
J gene: TRBJ2-7
D gene: NA
V gene: TRBV18
CDR3 DNA: TGTGCCAGCTCACCACCGGAGGCGGCGGCCTACGAGCAGTACTTC
CDR3 protein: CASSPPEAAAYEQYF

clone size: NA
J gene: TRBJ2-1
D gene: NA
V gene: TRBV19
CDR3 DNA: TGTGCCAGTAGTATAGGGGGAAGGGGGATGTGGCAGTTCTTC
CDR3 protein: CASSIGGRGMWQFF

clone size: few
J gene: TRBJ2-1
D gene: NA
V gene: TRBV4-1
CDR3 DNA: TGCGCCAGCAGCCAAGCACAGGGCTCCTACAATGAGCAGTTCTTC
CDR3 protein: CASSQAQGSYNEQFF

clone size: NA
J gene: TRBJ2-2
D gene: TRBD1
V gene: TRBV7-6
CDR3 DNA: TGTGCCAGCAGCTCGACAGGGACCCTGGGGGAGCTGTTTTTT
CDR3 protein: CASSSTGTLGELFF

clone size: few
J gene: TRBJ1-1
D gene: TRBD1
V gene: TRBV19
CDR3 DNA: TGTGCCAGTAGTAATCCGGGACAGGGGATTTTTTGGAGCACTGAAGCTTTCTTT
CDR3 protein: CASSNPGQGIFWSTEAFF

clone size: few
J gene: TRBJ1-6
D gene: NA
V gene: TRBV18
CDR3 DNA: TGTGCCAGCTCACCAAATGGGACCCCAAATTCACCCCTCCACTTT
CDR3 protein: CASSPNGTPNSPLHF